Listed here are 3 T cell receptor beta chains from one sample, sequenced in a study of regulatory T cells in long-lasting Graves disease. For TCR beta, libraries came from iRepertoire HTBI primers and Arm-PCR of CDR3 regions. MiXCR was run by TCRdb on the multiplex PCR reads, yielding one entry per CDR3 protein. In the table there are more than 450,000 distinct CDR3 sequences, around 15% of which are singletons. Indicated time point: newly diagnosed GD, antithyroid drugs for less than 3 months. PBMC-extracted RNA yielded the TCR library. These data also featured in a second study, about T cells in Graves' hyperthyroidism and ophthalmopathy.

Here the sequenced sample was peripheral blood mononuclear cells (PBMCs), taken at new diagnosis, from a patient treated with antithyroid drugs. These receptor sequences come from a man aged 35 to 55 with Graves disease.

This clonotype was seen ten or more times. The rearrangement joins TRBV7-2 to TRBJ2-1, with 7 bases aligning to TRBD1. The CDR3 covers 13 residues. Germline V gene lookup returns CDR1 SGHTA and CDR2 FQGNSA. With 0 bases clipped from V and 7 bases from J, the junction kept 0 bases outside the gene matches. The CDR3 protein is CASSLAQGNEQFF. The CDR3 region has the DNA TGTGCCAGCAGCTTAGCACAGGGGAATGAGCAGTTCTTC.

This clonotype appeared a few times. The J gene is TRBJ1-4, the V gene TRBV28; D unclear. The CDR3 has 13 amino acids. Germline V CDR1 and CDR2: MDHEN, SYDVKM. V gave up 6 bases and J gave up 8 bases, with 13 bases separating them. The CDR3 reads CASSPAGIEKLFF. CDR3 DNA sequence: TGTGCCAGCAGCCCTGCGGGCATCGAAAAACTGTTTTTT.

V is TRBV10-3 and J is TRBJ2-1; 12 nucleotides match TRBD2. This CDR3 is 15 amino acids long. V gave up 3 bases and J gave up 10 bases; unmatched junction bases: 7. The germline V gene has CDR1 ENHRY and CDR2 SYGVKD. CDR3 nucleotide sequence: TGTGCCATCAGTGACGCGACTAGCGGGAGCTGGGAGCAGTTCTTC. Translation gives CAISDATSGSWEQFF.